The clone carrying this TCR beta chain was counted between two and nine times. Its target is not known. Each diagnosis was grounded in clinical symptoms, serum thyroxine and TRAb, thyroid ultrasound, and orbital computed tomography. This sample was taken from a study of T cells in Graves' hyperthyroidism and ophthalmopathy. Background on the study: Peripheral blood collection took place at initial diagnosis, before any treatment. Notes on the study in general: A model built on 13 V-J features separated ophthalmopathy from stable hyperthyroidism. Blood also held most thyroid clonotypes expanded beyond 0.001.

Germline loops: CDR1 MNHNS, CDR2 SASEGT. The V and J ends lost 4 bases and 1 base respectively, with 7 bases between them. The length of the CDR3 is 13 residues. What was amplified from RNA transcripts were TCR beta CDR3 regions. RT-PCR in the first round (using the HTBI primer set) targeted the TCR CDR3. TCRdb redid the calling of the multiplex PCR reads with MiXCR, one entry per CDR3 protein. The table records some 700,000 distinct CDR3 sequences, roughly a sixth of them present only once. The TCR comes from a man aged 50 to 59 with Graves' hyperthyroidism. The chain combines TRBV6-1 with TRBJ1-1, with D uncertain. Sequenced sample: blood. The CDR3 spells CASSVGSNTEAFF. CDR3 nucleotides: TGTGCCAGCAGTGTGGGGTCGAACACTGAAGCTTTCTTT.